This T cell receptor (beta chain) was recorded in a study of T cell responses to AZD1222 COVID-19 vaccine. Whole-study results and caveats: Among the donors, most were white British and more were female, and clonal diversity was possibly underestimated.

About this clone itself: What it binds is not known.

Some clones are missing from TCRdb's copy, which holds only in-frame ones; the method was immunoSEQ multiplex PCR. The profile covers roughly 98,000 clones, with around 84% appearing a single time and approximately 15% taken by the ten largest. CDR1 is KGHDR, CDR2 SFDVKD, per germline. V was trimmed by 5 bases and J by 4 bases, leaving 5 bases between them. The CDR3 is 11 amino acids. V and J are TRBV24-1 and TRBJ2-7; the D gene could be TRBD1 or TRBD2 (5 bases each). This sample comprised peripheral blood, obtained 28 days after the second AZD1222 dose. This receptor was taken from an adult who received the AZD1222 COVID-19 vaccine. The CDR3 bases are TGTGCCACCAGTGGGGGGTACGAGCAGTACTTC. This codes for CATSGGYEQYF.